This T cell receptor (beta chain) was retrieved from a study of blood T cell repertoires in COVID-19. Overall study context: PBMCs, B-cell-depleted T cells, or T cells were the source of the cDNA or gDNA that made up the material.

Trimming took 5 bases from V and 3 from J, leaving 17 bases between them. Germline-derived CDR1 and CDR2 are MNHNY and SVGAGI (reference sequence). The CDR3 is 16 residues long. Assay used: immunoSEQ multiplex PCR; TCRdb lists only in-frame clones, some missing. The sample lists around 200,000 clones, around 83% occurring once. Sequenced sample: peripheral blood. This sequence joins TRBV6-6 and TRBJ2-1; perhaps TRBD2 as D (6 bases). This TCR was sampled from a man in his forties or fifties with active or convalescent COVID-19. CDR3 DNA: TGTGCCAGCAGTCCCGGGGGAACAGTTTACTACAATGAGCAGTTCTTC. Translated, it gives CASSPGGTVYYNEQFF.